This T cell receptor (beta chain) was found in a study of OX40 agonist ivuxolimab in advanced cancers. The table came from immunoSEQ multiplex PCR; TCRdb's copy has only in-frame clones and leaves some out. This sample has nearly 85,000 clones; less than 85% occur once, and the top ten carry 0.75% to 0.85%. Study findings and constraints: Low levels of normalized T-cell clonal expansion also appeared in some nonresponders.

Details on this clone: Its antigen is not known.

Germline V lookup: CDR1 LNHDA, CDR2 SQIVND (reference sequence). V lost 0 bases and J lost 4, with 9 bases in between. CDR3 length: 15 residues. V is TRBV19 and J is TRBJ2-2; possibly TRBD2 for D (5 bases). This TCR came from an adult with an advanced solid tumor such as melanoma, head and neck, liver or kidney cancer. Sequencing used CD4+ or CD8+ T cells sorted from blood, obtained in a trial of the OX40 agonist ivuxolimab. The CDR3 region is CASSIEAETTGELFF. The DNA for the CDR3 is TGTGCCAGTAGTATAGAAGCGGAGACCACCGGGGAGCTGTTTTTT.